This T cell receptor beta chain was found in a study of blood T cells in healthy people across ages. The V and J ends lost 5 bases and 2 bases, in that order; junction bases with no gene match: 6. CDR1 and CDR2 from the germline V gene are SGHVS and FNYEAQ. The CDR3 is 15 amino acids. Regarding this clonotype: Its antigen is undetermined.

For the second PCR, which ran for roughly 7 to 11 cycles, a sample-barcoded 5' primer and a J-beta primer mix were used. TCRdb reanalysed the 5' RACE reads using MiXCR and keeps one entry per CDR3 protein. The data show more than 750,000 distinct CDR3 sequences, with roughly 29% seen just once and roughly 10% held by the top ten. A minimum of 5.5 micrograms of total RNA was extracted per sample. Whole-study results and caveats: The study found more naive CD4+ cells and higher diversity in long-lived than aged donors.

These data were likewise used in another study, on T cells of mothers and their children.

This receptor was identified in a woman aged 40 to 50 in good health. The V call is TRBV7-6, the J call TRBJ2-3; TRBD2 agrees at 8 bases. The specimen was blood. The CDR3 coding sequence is TGTGCCAGCAGCAAACTAGCGGATAACACAGATACGCAGTATTTT. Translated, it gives CASSKLADNTDTQYF.